This T cell receptor (beta chain) emerged from a study of esophageal squamous cell carcinoma under preoperative chemotherapy. Study summary: Both tumor-infiltrating lymphocytes and peripheral blood T cells were profiled.

Study-level points and caveats: Paclitaxel-nedaplatin therapy caused immediate, substantial clonotype frequency changes. After chemotherapy, TCR diversity rose significantly in peripheral T cells but not in tumor-infiltrating lymphocytes.

Looked up from germline, CDR1 is SGHNT and CDR2 is YENEEA. The CDR3 loop spans 12 amino acids. A remark on this clonotype: Its matching antigen is unknown.

Described time point: after preoperative PTX-NDP chemotherapy. Paclitaxel-nedaplatin chemotherapy was given to patients ahead of their surgery. TCRdb processed the PCR reads anew with MiXCR; each CDR3 protein has one entry. Among about 20,000 distinct CDR3 sequences, just over 45% were seen once, and the ten largest hold 25% to 30%. This receptor was obtained from a human donor with esophageal squamous cell carcinoma. The donor label of this sample is uncertain. Sampling was done from a patient given preoperative chemotherapy. The V gene is TRBV11-3, the J gene TRBJ2-5; no definite D call. Near its end, the DNA agrees better with TRBJ2-7, so the J call may be wrong. CDR3: CASSRSNYEQYF. As DNA, the CDR3 is TGTGCCAGCAGCCGTAGCAACTACGAGCAGTACTTC.